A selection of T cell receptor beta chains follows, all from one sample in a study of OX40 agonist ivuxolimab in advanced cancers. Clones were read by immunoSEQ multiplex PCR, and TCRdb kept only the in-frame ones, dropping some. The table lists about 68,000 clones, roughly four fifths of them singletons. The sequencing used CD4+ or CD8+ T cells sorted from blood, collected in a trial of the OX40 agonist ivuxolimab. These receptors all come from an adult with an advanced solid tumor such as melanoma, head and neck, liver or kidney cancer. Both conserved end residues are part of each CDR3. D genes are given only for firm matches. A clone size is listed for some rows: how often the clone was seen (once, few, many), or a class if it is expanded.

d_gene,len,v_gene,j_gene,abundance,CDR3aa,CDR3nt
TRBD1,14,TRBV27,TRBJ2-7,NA,CASSSRDRAYEQYF,TGTGCCAGCAGTTCCCGGGACAGAGCCTACGAGCAGTACTTC
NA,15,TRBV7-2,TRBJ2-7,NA,CASSKGQTPSYEQYF,TGTGCCAGCAGTAAAGGACAGACTCCCTCCTACGAGCAGTACTTC
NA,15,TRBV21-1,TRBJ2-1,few,CASTLNGDRGFEQFF,TGTGCCAGCACCCTGAACGGGGACAGAGGGTTTGAGCAGTTCTTC
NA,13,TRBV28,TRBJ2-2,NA,CASRTTGRGELFF,TGTGCCAGCCGGACTACAGGGCGCGGGGAGCTGTTTTTT
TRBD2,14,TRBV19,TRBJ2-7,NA,CASSPGGGGREQYF,TGTGCCAGTAGTCCCGGCGGGGGGGGACGCGAGCAGTACTTC
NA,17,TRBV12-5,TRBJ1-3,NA,CASGLVPGQLSGNTIYF,TGTGCTAGTGGTTTGGTACCAGGGCAGCTATCTGGAAACACCATATATTTT
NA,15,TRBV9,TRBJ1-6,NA,CASSVADTLDSPLHF,TGTGCCAGCAGCGTAGCTGATACCCTCGATTCACCCCTCCACTTT
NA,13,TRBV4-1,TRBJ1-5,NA,CASSQVPGQPQHF,TGCGCCAGCAGCCAAGTCCCCGGTCAGCCCCAGCATTTT
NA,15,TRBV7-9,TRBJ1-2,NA,CASSSSNGMNYGYTF,TGTGCCAGCAGCTCCTCCAACGGGATGAACTATGGCTACACCTTC
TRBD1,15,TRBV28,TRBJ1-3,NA,CASSDRQGLGNTIYF,TGTGCCAGCAGTGATAGACAGGGTCTGGGAAACACCATATATTTT
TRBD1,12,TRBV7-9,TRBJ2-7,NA,CASGQGANEQYF,TGTGCCAGCGGACAGGGGGCCAACGAGCAGTACTTC